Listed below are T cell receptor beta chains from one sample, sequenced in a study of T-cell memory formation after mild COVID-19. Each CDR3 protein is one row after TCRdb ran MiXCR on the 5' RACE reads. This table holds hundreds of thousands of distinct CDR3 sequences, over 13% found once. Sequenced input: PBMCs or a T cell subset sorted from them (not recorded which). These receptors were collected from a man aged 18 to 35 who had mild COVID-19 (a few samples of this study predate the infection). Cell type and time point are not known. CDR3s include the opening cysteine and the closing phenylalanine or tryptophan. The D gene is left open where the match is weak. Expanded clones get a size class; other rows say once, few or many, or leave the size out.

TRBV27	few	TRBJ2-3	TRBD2	CASSSHRLAGAADTQYF	TGTGCCAGCAGTTCTCACCGACTAGCGGGGGCGGCAGATACGCAGTATTTT
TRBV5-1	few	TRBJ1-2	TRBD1	CASSLAPGQRQRF	TGCGCCAGCAGCTTGGCCCCGGGACAGAGGCAACGGTTC
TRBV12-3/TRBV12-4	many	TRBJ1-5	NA	CASSFRVDQPQHF	TGTGCCAGCAGTTTCAGGGTTGATCAGCCCCAGCATTTT
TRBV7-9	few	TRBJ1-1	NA	CASSLGDVNTEAFF	TGTGCCAGCAGCCTTGGGGACGTGAACACTGAAGCTTTCTTT
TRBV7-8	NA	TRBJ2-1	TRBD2	CASSEGTSGGANEQFF	TGTGCCAGCAGCGAGGGGACTAGCGGGGGGGCCAATGAGCAGTTCTTC
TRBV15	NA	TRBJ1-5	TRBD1	CATSRRTGEEQPQHF	TGTGCCACCAGCAGACGTACAGGGGAGGAACAGCCCCAGCATTTT
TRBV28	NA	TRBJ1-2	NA	CASSLISWSVGGYTF	TGTGCCAGCAGTTTAATTTCGTGGTCGGTGGGGGGCTACACCTTC
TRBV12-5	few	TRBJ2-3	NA	CASGWGGLTDTQYF	TGTGCTAGTGGGTGGGGCGGGCTCACAGATACGCAGTATTTT
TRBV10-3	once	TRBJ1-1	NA	CAISESYAGAEGTFF	TGTGCCATCAGTGAGTCTTACGCCGGAGCCGAGGGGACTTTCTTT
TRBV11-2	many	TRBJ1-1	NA	CASSSNGGGTEAFF	TGTGCCAGCAGCTCAAACGGGGGGGGCACTGAAGCTTTCTTT
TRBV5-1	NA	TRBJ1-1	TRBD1	CASSDPGQGANEAFF	TGCGCCAGCAGCGACCCCGGACAGGGGGCGAATGAAGCTTTCTTT